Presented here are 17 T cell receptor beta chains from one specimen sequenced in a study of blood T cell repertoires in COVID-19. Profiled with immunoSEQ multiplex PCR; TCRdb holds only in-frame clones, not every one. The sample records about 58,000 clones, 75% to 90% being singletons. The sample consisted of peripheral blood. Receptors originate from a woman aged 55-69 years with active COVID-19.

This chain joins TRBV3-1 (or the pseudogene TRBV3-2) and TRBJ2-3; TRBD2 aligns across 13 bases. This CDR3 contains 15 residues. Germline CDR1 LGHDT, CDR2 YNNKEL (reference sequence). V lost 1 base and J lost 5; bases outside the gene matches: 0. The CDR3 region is CASSQGTSGGDTQYF. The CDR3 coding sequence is TGTGCCAGCAGCCAAGGGACTAGCGGGGGAGATACGCAGTATTTT.

DNA for the CDR3: TGTGCCACCAGCAGAGCCCCGAGCCCGGGGGAGGGCTACACCTTC. Its protein is CATSRAPSPGEGYTF. The chain employs TRBV15 and TRBJ1-2; D is perhaps TRBD1 (5 bases). This CDR3 comprises 15 residues. Looked up from germline, CDR1 is LNHNV and CDR2 is YYDKDF (reference sequence). V lost 1 base, J lost 8 bases, and 17 bases lay in between.

The CDR3 DNA is TGTGCCAGTAAGGAGGGGGCCTGGACTGAAGCTTTCTTT. Translated, it gives CASKEGAWTEAFF. The chain combines TRBV19 with TRBJ1-1; 7 bases fit TRBD1. Germline V CDR1 and CDR2: LNHDA, SQIVND (reference sequence). The V segment lost 7 bases and the J segment 5 bases; nucleotides outside the gene matches: 7. There are 13 residues in the CDR3.

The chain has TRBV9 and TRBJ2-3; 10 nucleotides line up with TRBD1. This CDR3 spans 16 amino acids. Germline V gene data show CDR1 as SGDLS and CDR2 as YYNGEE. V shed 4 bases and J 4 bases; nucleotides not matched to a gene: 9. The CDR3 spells CASSFLGTGEADTQYF. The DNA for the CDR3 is TGTGCCAGCAGCTTTCTCGGGACAGGGGAAGCAGATACGCAGTATTTT.

The CDR3 sequence: CASSQKPGQDISNQPQHF. The CDR3, as DNA: TGTGCCAGCAGCCAAAAACCGGGACAGGATATTAGCAATCAGCCCCAGCATTTT. The gene calls are TRBV3-1 (or the pseudogene TRBV3-2) and TRBJ1-5, with 8 nucleotides matching TRBD1. V shed 2 bases, J shed 0 bases, and the junction held 9 bases outside the gene matches. The germline V gene has CDR1 LGHDT and CDR2 YNNKEL (reference sequence). This CDR3 contains 18 residues.

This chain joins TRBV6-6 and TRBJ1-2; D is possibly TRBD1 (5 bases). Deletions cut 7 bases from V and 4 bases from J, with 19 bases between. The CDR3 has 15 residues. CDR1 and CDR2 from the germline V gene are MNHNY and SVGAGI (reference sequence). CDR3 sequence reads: CASTNRREGSYGYTF. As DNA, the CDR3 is TGTGCCAGCACCAACCGACGGGAGGGGAGCTATGGCTACACCTTC.

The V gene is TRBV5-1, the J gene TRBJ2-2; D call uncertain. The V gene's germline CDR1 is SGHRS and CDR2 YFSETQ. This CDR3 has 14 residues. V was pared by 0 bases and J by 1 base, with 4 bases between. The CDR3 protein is CASSLAMNTGELFF. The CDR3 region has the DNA TGCGCCAGCAGCTTGGCTATGAACACCGGGGAGCTGTTTTTT. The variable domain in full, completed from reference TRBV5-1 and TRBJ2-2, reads KAGVTQTPRYLIKTRGQQVTLSCSPISGHRSVSWYQQTPGQGLQFLFEYFSETQRNKGNFPGRFSGRQFSNSRSEMNVSTLELGDSALYLCASSLAMNTGELFFGEGSRLTVL.

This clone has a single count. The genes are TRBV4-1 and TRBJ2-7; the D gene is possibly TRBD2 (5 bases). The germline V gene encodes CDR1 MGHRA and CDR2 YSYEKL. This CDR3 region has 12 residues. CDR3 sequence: CASSRDAGSYLV. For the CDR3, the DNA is TGCGCCAGCAGCCGTGACGCGGGCAGTTACCTTGTT.

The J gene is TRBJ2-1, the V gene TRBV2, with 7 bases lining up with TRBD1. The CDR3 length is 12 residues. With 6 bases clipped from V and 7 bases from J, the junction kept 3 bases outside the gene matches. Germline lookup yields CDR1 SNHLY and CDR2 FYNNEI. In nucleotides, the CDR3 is TGTGCCAGCAGCACGACAGGGAATGAGCAGTTCTTC. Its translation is CASSTTGNEQFF. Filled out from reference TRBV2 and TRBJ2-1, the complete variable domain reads EPEVTQTPSHQVTQMGQEVILRCVPISNHLYFYWYRQILGQKVEFLVSFYNNEISEKSEIFDDQFSVERPDGSNFTLKIRSTKLEDSAMYFCASSTTGNEQFFGPGTRLTVL.

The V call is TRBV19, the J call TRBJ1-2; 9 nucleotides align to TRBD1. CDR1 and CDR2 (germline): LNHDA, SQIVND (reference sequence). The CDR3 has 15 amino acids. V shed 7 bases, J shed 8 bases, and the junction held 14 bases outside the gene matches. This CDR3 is CASKPEGGQGRGYTF. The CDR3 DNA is TGTGCCAGTAAACCCGAGGGGGGACAGGGAAGGGGCTACACCTTC. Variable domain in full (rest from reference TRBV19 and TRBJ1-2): DGGITQSPKYLFRKEGQNVTLSCEQNLNHDAMYWYRQDPGQGLRLIYYSQIVNDFQKGDIAEGYSVSREKKESFPLTVTSAQKNPTAFYLCASKPEGGQGRGYTFGSGTRLTVV.

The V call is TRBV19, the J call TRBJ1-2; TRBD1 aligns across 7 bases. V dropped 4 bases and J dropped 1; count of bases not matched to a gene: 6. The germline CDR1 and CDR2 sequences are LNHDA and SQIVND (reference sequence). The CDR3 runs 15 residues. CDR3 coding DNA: TGTGCCAGTAGTACACAGACAGGGATTAACTATGGCTACACCTTC. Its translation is CASSTQTGINYGYTF.

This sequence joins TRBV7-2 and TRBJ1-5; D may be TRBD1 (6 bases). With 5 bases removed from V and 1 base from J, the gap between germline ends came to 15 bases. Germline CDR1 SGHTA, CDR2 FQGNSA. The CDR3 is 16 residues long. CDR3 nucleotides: TGTGCCAGCAGCACCCCATCCGGGACAAGCAATCAGCCCCAGCATTTT. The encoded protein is CASSTPSGTSNQPQHF. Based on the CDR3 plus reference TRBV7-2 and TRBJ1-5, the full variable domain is GAGVSQSPSNKVTEKGKDVELRCDPISGHTALYWYRQSLGQGLEFLIYFQGNSAPDKSGLPSDRFSAERTGGSVSTLTIQRTQQEDSAVYLCASSTPSGTSNQPQHFGDGTRLSIL.

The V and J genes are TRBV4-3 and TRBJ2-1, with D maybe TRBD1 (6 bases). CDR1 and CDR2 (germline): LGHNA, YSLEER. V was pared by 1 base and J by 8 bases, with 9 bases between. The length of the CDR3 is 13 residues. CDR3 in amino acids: CASSQGGPHEQFF. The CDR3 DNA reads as TGCGCCAGCAGCCAAGGGGGGCCCCATGAGCAGTTCTTC.

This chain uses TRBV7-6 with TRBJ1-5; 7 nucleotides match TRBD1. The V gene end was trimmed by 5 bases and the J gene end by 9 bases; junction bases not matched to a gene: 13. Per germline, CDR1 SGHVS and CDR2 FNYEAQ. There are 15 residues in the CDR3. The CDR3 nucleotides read TGTGCCAGCAGCCCCCTAGGGGACAGCCATTCGCCCCAGCATTTT. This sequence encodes CASSPLGDSHSPQHF.

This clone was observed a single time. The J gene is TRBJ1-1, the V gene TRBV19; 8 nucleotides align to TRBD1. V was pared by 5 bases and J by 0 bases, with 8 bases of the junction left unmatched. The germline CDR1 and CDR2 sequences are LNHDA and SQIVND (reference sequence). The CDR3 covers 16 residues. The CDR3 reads CASSVQGVRMNTEAFF. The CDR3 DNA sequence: TGTGCCAGTAGTGTACAGGGGGTTCGAATGAACACTGAAGCTTTCTTT.

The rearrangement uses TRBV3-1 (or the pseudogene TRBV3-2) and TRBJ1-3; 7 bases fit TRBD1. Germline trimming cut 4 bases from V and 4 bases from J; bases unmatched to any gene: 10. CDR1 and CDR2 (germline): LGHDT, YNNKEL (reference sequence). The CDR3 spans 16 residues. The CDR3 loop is CASSPPGGAKGNTIYF. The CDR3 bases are TGTGCCAGCAGCCCCCCAGGGGGAGCCAAGGGAAACACCATATATTTT.

Here the CDR3 reads CASSPIPPLPQLRTEAFF. The CDR3 nucleotides are TGTGCCAGCTCACCAATACCACCCCTACCCCAACTAAGGACTGAAGCTTTCTTT. The chain employs TRBV18 and TRBJ1-1; the D is unclear. The germline gives CDR1 KGHSH, CDR2 LQKENI. Trimming shortened V by 2 bases and J by 5 bases, and 24 bases separated the two germline ends. There are 18 residues in the CDR3.